What follows describes a single T cell receptor beta chain. This entry is derived from a study of blood T cell repertoires in COVID-19. Across the study: Nucleic acid was either cDNA or gDNA, and it came from T cells, B-cell-depleted T cells, or PBMCs.

The repertoire was sequenced with immunoSEQ multiplex PCR; TCRdb's copy has only in-frame clones and lacks some. This sample has a few hundred thousand clones, with more than 70% found just once. The CDR3 consists of 18 residues. From germline, CDR1 is LGHDT and CDR2 YNNKEL (reference sequence). V was pared by 0 bases and J by 0 bases, with 17 bases between. Sequencing was carried out using peripheral blood. This chain connects TRBV3-1 (or the pseudogene TRBV3-2) to TRBJ1-2; D not certain. The sequence was obtained from a woman in her fifties or sixties with acute or convalescent COVID-19. This CDR3 is CASSQDRGGRAANYGYTF. In DNA form, the CDR3 reads TGTGCCAGCAGCCAAGATCGGGGAGGTAGGGCAGCTAACTATGGCTACACCTTC.